A selection of T cell receptor beta chains follows, all from one sample in a study of cytomegalovirus exposure and HLA in healthy donors. The assay was immunoSEQ multiplex PCR, and TCRdb's table has in-frame clones only and misses some. This sample has 95,000 to 150,000 clones; over 60% occur once, and the top ten carry 1.2%. The sample comprised PBMCs. The receptor source for this set is a female donor in good health and CMV-seronegative. Both conserved end residues are part of each CDR3. The D gene is left open where the match is weak. Clone size is not always given. Where it is, it says once, few, many or a class for expanded clones.

clone_size,v_call,j_call,d_call,cdr3_length,cdr3_nt,cdr3_aa
once,TRBV7-3,TRBJ2-6,NA,18,TGTGCCAGCAGCTTAAAAGGGGGTTCCCGCTCTGGGGCCAACGTCCTGACTTTC,CASSLKGGSRSGANVLTF
NA,TRBV27,TRBJ2-7,TRBD2,16,TGTGCCAGCAGTTTAAATCTAGCGGGAGGGCCTGGGGAGCAGTACTTC,CASSLNLAGGPGEQYF
few,TRBV7-9,TRBJ1-1,TRBD1,13,TGTGCCAGCAGCGGACAGGCGAACACTGAAGCTTTCTTT,CASSGQANTEAFF
NA,TRBV9,TRBJ1-1,NA,15,TGTGCCAGCAGCGTAGAAGGAGAGCGGGGCACTGAAGCTTTCTTT,CASSVEGERGTEAFF
NA,TRBV5-1,TRBJ1-1,TRBD1,13,TGCGCCAGCAGCTTCACAGGGGCGACTGAAGCTTTCTTT,CASSFTGATEAFF
NA,TRBV5-6,TRBJ1-4,NA,14,TGTGCCAGCAGCTTCAGGGATGCGAATGAAAAACTGTTTTTT,CASSFRDANEKLFF
NA,TRBV28,TRBJ2-3,NA,12,TGTGCCAGCAGTGAAGGAGGAGATACGCAGTATTTT,CASSEGGDTQYF
once,TRBV15,TRBJ2-7,TRBD2,18,TGTGCCACCAGCAGAGATAGACTAGCGGGCTTGAGGTCCTACGAGCAGTACTTC,CATSRDRLAGLRSYEQYF
NA,TRBV13,TRBJ1-3,NA,16,TGTGCCAGCAGCTTAGCCGGCGAGGGCTCTGGAAACACCATATATTTT,CASSLAGEGSGNTIYF
NA,TRBV7-3,TRBJ1-6,TRBD1,14,TGTGCCAGCAGCTTCCGGGACAGAAATTCACCCCTCCACTTT,CASSFRDRNSPLHF
NA,TRBV2,TRBJ2-1,TRBD1,15,TGTGCCAGCAGCGATGGGACAGGGGCCCCCAATGAGCAGTTCTTC,CASSDGTGAPNEQFF
once,TRBV19,TRBJ2-1,TRBD1,14,TGTGCCAGTAGTTTCGGGACAGGGGGCAGTGAGCAGTTCTTC,CASSFGTGGSEQFF
NA,TRBV6-6,TRBJ2-3,TRBD2,16,TGTGCCAGCAGTTACGGGGGCGGGAGGGCCCCAGATACGCAGTATTTT,CASSYGGGRAPDTQYF
NA,TRBV7-9,TRBJ2-5,NA,17,TGTGCCAGCAGCACAGTCCCCCTAGCGAGACCCCAAGAGACCCAGTACTTC,CASSTVPLARPQETQYF
NA,TRBV19,TRBJ1-4,TRBD1,15,TGTGCCAGTAGTGTATCCGGGACAGGGGACAGAAAACTGTTTTTT,CASSVSGTGDRKLFF
NA,TRBV14,TRBJ2-7,TRBD2,18,TGTGCCAGCAGCCAAGATTGGGTCCAAAGCCGGGGGAGGGACGAGCAGTACTTC,CASSQDWVQSRGRDEQYF
NA,TRBV30,TRBJ2-2,TRBD2,15,TGTGCCTGGAGTGGAGGACTAGCACTCACCGGGGAGCTGTTTTTT,CAWSGGLALTGELFF
NA,TRBV7-8,TRBJ2-3,TRBD1,18,TGTGCCAGCAGCTTAACACCGGGACAGGGACAATTCACAGATACGCAGTATTTT,CASSLTPGQGQFTDTQYF
NA,TRBV27,TRBJ2-5,TRBD1,14,TGTGCCAGCAAGTGGGACAGGGGGCGAGAGACCCAGTACTTC,CASKWDRGRETQYF
NA,TRBV11-2,TRBJ1-1,NA,15,TGTGCCAGCAGTTCTAAACAGGGATTTTACACTGAAGCTTTCTTT,CASSSKQGFYTEAFF
NA,TRBV7-8,TRBJ1-1,NA,14,TGTGCCAGCAGCTTTACTAACGTCGACACTGAAGCTTTCTTT,CASSFTNVDTEAFF
NA,TRBV7-9,TRBJ2-7,NA,16,TGTGCCAGCAGCCCCAAGGGACTGGCCTCGGACTACGGGCAGTACTTC,CASSPKGLASDYGQYF
NA,TRBV5-4,TRBJ2-7,TRBD1,13,TGTGCCAGCAGCCCAGGGACAGGGGGGAAGCAGTACTTC,CASSPGTGGKQYF
once,TRBV27,TRBJ1-6,NA,14,TGTGCCAGCAGTTTATCGAGAGCGGTTTCACCCCTCCACTTT,CASSLSRAVSPLHF
once,TRBV11-2,TRBJ1-2,NA,14,TGTGCCAGCAGCTCCCCGACAAGGATGGATGGCTACACCTTC,CASSSPTRMDGYTF
NA,TRBV27,TRBJ1-1,TRBD1,14,TGTGCCAGCAGTGTTGACAGGGTGAACACTGAAGCTTTCTTT,CASSVDRVNTEAFF
NA,TRBV19,TRBJ1-5,NA,15,TGTGCCAGTACCCCACGGGGGGAGAGCAATCAGCCCCAGCATTTT,CASTPRGESNQPQHF
once,TRBV7-9,TRBJ2-1,TRBD2,12,TGTTCCAGCAAACTAGCGGGTGATGAGCAGTTCTTC,CSSKLAGDEQFF
NA,TRBV20-1,TRBJ2-5,NA,11,TGCAGTGCTAGAGGGCCCGGGATTCAGTACTTC,CSARGPGIQYF
few,TRBV11-2,TRBJ1-1,NA,16,TGTGCCAGCAGCTTAGCTCTGGACAGCGCACTCGGTGAAGCTTTCTTT,CASSLALDSALGEAFF
NA,TRBV9,TRBJ2-2,TRBD1,17,TGTGCCAGCAGCTTCCCGGGACAGGGGTCGAACACCGGGGAGCTGTTTTTT,CASSFPGQGSNTGELFF